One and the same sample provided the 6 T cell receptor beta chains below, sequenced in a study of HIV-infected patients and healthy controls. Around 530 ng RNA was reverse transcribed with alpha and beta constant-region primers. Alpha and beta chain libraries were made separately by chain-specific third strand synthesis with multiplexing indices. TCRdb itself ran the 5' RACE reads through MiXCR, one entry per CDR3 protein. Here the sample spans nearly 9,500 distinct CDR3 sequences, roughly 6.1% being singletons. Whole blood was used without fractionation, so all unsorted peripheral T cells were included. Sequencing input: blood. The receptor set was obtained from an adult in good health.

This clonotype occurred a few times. The CDR3 loop is CAIRNGTGGNNQPQHF. Written as DNA, the CDR3 is TGTGCCATCAGAAATGGGACAGGGGGTAACAATCAGCCCCAGCATTTT. V and J are TRBV10-3 and TRBJ1-5; TRBD1 matches at 11 bases. V shed 6 bases, J shed 3 bases, and the junction held 7 bases outside the gene matches. CDR3 length: 16 residues. Germline loops: CDR1 ENHRY, CDR2 SYGVKD.

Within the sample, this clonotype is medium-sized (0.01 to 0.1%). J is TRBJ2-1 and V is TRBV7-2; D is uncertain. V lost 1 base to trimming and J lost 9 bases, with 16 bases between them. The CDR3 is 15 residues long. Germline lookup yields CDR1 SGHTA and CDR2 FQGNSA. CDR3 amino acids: CASSLEREFRSEQFF. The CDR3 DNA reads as TGTGCCAGCAGCTTAGAAAGGGAATTCCGTAGTGAGCAGTTCTTC.

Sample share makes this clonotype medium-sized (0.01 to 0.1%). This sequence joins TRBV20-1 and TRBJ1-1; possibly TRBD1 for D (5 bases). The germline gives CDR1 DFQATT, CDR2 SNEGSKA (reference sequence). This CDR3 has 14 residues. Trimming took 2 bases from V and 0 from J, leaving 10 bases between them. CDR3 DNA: TGCAGTGCTAGAATCAGGGCGATGAACACTGAAGCTTTCTTT. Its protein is CSARIRAMNTEAFF.

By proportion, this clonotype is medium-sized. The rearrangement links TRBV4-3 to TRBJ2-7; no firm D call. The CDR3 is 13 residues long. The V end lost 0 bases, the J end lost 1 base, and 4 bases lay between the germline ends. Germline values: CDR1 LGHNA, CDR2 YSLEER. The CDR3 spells CASSQDLSYEQYF. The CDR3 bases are TGCGCCAGCAGCCAAGATCTGTCCTACGAGCAGTACTTC.

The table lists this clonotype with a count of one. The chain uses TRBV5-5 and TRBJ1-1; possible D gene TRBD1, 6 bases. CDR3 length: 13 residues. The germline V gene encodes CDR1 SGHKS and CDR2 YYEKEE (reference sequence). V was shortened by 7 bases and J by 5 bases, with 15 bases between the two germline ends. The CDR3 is CASGQGSRTEAFF. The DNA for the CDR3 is TGTGCCAGCGGGCAGGGGTCTCGGACTGAAGCTTTCTTT.

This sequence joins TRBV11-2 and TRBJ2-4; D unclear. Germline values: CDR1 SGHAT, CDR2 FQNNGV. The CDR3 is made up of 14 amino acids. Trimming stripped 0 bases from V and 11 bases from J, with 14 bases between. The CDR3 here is CASSLDPWGRVQYF. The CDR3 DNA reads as TGTGCCAGCAGCTTAGATCCATGGGGAAGGGTTCAGTACTTC. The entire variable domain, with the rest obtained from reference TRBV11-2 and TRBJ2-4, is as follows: EAGVAQSPRYKIIEKRQSVAFWCNPISGHATLYWYQQILGQGPKLLIQFQNNGVVDDSQLPKDRFSAERLKGVDSTLKIQPAKLEDSAVYLCASSLDPWGRVQYFGAGTRLSVL.